This TCR delta chain was documented in a study of gamma-delta chains in newborns, infants, children. Study-wide background: Microbial exposure reportedly drives polyclonal innate γδ T cell expansion after birth.

TCRdb re-called clones from the reads using CATT. The sample lists 4,000 to 4,500 delta-chain clones, more than 30% occurring once. The CDR3 runs 21 residues. V lost 1 base, J lost 1 base, and 18 bases stayed unmatched. Germline V gives CDR1 GEAIGNYY, CDR2 EKD. Sequencing was carried out using blood. The chain links TRDV2 to TRDJ1, with 12 bases lining up with TRDD3. The receptor's source is a child who received the measles vaccine. CDR3 sequence reads: CACDTEKLYWGIPYATDKLIF. The DNA for the CDR3 is TGTGCCTGTGACACTGAAAAGTTGTACTGGGGGATACCCTATGCCACCGATAAACTCATCTTT.